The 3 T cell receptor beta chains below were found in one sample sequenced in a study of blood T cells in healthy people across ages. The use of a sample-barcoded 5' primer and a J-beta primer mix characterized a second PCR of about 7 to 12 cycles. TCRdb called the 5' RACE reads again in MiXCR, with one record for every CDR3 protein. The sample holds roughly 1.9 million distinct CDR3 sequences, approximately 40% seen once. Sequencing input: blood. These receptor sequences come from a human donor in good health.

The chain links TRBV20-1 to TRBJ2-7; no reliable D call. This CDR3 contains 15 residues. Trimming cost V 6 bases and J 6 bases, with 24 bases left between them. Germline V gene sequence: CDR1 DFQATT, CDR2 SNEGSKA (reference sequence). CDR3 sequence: CSAQKRAYVSAEQYF. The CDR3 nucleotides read TGCAGTGCCCAAAAAAGGGCTTATGTCTCTGCCGAGCAGTACTTC.

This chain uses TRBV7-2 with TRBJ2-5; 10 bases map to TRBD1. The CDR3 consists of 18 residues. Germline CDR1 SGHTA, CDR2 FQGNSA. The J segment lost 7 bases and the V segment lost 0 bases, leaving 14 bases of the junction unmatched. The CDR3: CASSLARGQGISRATQYF. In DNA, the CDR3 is TGTGCCAGCAGCTTAGCGAGGGGACAGGGGATTTCAAGGGCGACCCAGTACTTC.

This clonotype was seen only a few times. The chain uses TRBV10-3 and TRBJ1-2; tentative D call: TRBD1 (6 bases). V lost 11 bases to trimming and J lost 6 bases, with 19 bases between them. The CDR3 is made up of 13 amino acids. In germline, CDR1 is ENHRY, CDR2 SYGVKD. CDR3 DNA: TGTGCCCTCTACCCAGGAGGGGGAAATGGCTACACCTTC. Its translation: CALYPGGGNGYTF.